This T cell receptor beta chain was sequenced during a study of OX40 agonist ivuxolimab in advanced cancers. Study-level information: Patients received ivuxolimab, an intravenous treatment, every 2 weeks at 0.01 to 10 mg/kg. Participants could have had prior anti-PD-1, anti-PD-L1 or anti-CTLA-4 therapy, and about 37% had some. Study results and caveats: Partly responding patients at 0.1-3.0 mg/kg showed some of the smallest clonal expansion. Expanded clones tended on average to be more numerous among CD8+ T cells than CD4+.

Germline V gene data show CDR1 as SGHNT and CDR2 as YYREEE (reference sequence). This CDR3 is 13 amino acids long. V was shortened by 4 bases and J by 4 bases, with 12 bases between the two germline ends. Clones were sequenced by immunoSEQ multiplex PCR, and TCRdb holds only the in-frame ones, with some missing. The sample records 100,000 or so clones, more than 75% being singletons. Notes on this clone: The antigen remains unidentified.

The J gene is TRBJ2-7, the V gene TRBV5-4, with D maybe TRBD2 (5 bases). The sequence was collected from an adult with an advanced solid tumor such as melanoma, head and neck, liver or kidney cancer. This sample comprised CD4+ or CD8+ T cells sorted from blood, obtained in a trial of the OX40 agonist ivuxolimab. The CDR3 DNA follows: TGTGCCAGCAGCGCCCCCGGGGTGTACGAGCAGTACTTC. Its protein is CASSAPGVYEQYF.